Presented here are 28 T cell receptor beta chains from one specimen sequenced in a study of T cell repertoires in cytomegalovirus infection (dated by TCRdb to between 2017 and 2020). These receptors are not linked to any known antigen. The sample's treatment or condition label, decoded: in vitro stimulation with specific CMV peptide epitopes to enrich CMV-specific T cells. TCRdb shows the sequencer as Illumina HiSeq 1500. TCRdb itself trimmed the public reads at Q25 with fastp, ran MiXCR and retained productive beta chains. CDR3 protein sequences are deduplicated, and each keeps its most common genes and DNA. This sample comprises approximately 100,000 distinct CDR3 sequences, less than 55% of them detected only once. Of the sample, less than 80% falls within the top ten clones. Sequences were derived from CD8+ T cells from cultured PBMCs, sampled from culture after CMV antigen stimulation. The receptors were sampled from a human donor in good health (CMV status not recorded). Some clones in this sample may be carry-over from other donors' samples.

This chain links TRBV7-4 with TRBJ2-2; 12 bases match TRBD2. Germline V gives CDR1 SGHVT, CDR2 SQSDAQ. CDR3 length: 15 amino acids. V lost 4 bases to trimming and J lost 7 bases; unmatched junction nucleotides: 4. The CDR3 bases are TGTGCCAGCAGCTGGACTAGCGGGGTGAACGGGGAGCTGTTTTTT. Protein: CASSWTSGVNGELFF.

This chain links TRBV9 with TRBJ1-1; possibly TRBD1 for D (6 bases). This CDR3 has 14 amino acids. Per germline, CDR1 SGDLS and CDR2 YYNGEE. The germline V and J ends were trimmed by 5 bases and 6 bases, with 17 bases remaining between them. The DNA of the CDR3 is TGTGCCAGCAGTGGTCAGGGGCGGATCGCTGAAGCTTTCTTT. Translated: CASSGQGRIAEAFF. The whole variable domain, remainder taken from reference TRBV9 and TRBJ1-1, is DSGVTQTPKHLITATGQRVTLRCSPRSGDLSVYWYQQSLDQGLQFLIQYYNGEERAKGNILERFSAQQFPDLHSELNLSSLELGDSALYFCASSGQGRIAEAFFGQGTRLTVV.

The CDR3 sequence is CASSSLGPAEAFF. CDR3 DNA sequence: TGTGCCAGCAGCTCCCTTGGCCCTGCGGAGGCTTTCTTT. This chain joins TRBV7-3 and TRBJ1-1, with D unclear. The ends were cut back, 4 bases at V and 11 bases at J, with 17 bases in the middle. The CDR3 has 13 residues. The germline V gene encodes CDR1 SGHTA and CDR2 FQGTGA. Drawing the rest from reference TRBV7-3 and TRBJ1-1, the complete variable domain is GAGVSQTPSNKVTEKGKYVELRCDPISGHTALYWYRQSLGQGPEFLIYFQGTGAADDSGLPNDRFFAVRPEGSVSTLKIQRTERGDSAVYLCASSSLGPAEAFFGQGTRLTVV.

The chain couples TRBV20-1 to TRBJ1-2; D remains ambiguous. V was pared by 0 bases and J by 5 bases, with 13 bases between. The CDR3 sequence is 14 residues long. Germline V gives CDR1 DFQATT, CDR2 SNEGSKA (reference sequence). The CDR3: CSARDAVNEYGYTF. The CDR3 DNA reads TGCAGTGCTAGAGATGCCGTCAACGAGTATGGCTACACCTTC.

This clonotype was detected only a few times. DNA of the CDR3: TGTGCCAGCAGCTTTATAAGGGATGAGCAGTTCTTC. It specifies CASSFIRDEQFF. The gene calls are TRBV11-2 and TRBJ2-1; no reliable D call. The CDR3 length is 12 residues. Per the germline V gene, CDR1 is SGHAT and CDR2 is FQNNGV. Trimming shortened V by 3 bases and J by 8 bases, and 8 bases separated the two germline ends. Complete variable domain (other parts from reference TRBV11-2 and TRBJ2-1): EAGVAQSPRYKIIEKRQSVAFWCNPISGHATLYWYQQILGQGPKLLIQFQNNGVVDDSQLPKDRFSAERLKGVDSTLKIQPAKLEDSAVYLCASSFIRDEQFFGPGTRLTVL.

The chain links TRBV20-1 to TRBJ2-3; a weak D match, TRBD2 (5 bases). Trimming cost V 3 bases and J 2 bases, with 12 bases left between them. From germline, CDR1 is DFQATT and CDR2 SNEGSKA (reference sequence). The CDR3 covers 14 residues. The CDR3, as DNA: TGCAGTGCTAGTGGAACTAGTAACACAGATACGCAGTATTTT. It encodes CSASGTSNTDTQYF.

The chain employs TRBV12-3 or TRBV12-4 and TRBJ2-7, with 8 positions matching TRBD1. Trimming at V came to 4 bases and at J to 3 bases, leaving 8 bases not matched to a gene. This CDR3 region has 15 residues. The CDR3 region is CASSWTGQAFYEQYF. The CDR3 DNA is TGTGCCAGCAGTTGGACGGGACAGGCTTTCTACGAGCAGTACTTC.

This clonotype has more than one count but fewer than ten. V and J are TRBV13 and TRBJ1-4; no firm D call. V shed 4 bases and J shed 8 bases, with 8 bases lying between them. The CDR3 is 12 residues long. CDR1 is PRHDT, CDR2 FYEKMQ, per germline (reference sequence). The CDR3: CASSSLGEKLFF. The CDR3 DNA is TGTGCCAGCAGCTCCCTCGGCGAAAAACTGTTTTTT. Variable domain in full (rest from reference TRBV13 and TRBJ1-4): AAGVIQSPRHLIKEKRETATLKCYPIPRHDTVYWYQQGPGQDPQFLISFYEKMQSDKGSIPDRFSAQQFSDYHSELNMSSLELGDSALYFCASSSLGEKLFFGSGTQLSVL.

V gene TRBV10-3 combines with J gene TRBJ1-6, with TRBD1 matching 9 bases. J gave up 9 bases and V 10 bases, and 7 bases lay outside the gene matches. This CDR3 contains 13 residues. CDR1 and CDR2 from the germline V gene are ENHRY and SYGVKD. DNA of the CDR3: TGTGCCACCAGACAGGGGGAGAGTTCACCCCTCCACTTT. Translating gives CATRQGESSPLHF.

This clonotype was detected a few times. The chain joins TRBV6-2 or TRBV6-3 to TRBJ1-5, with D unclear. Trimming stripped 2 bases from V and 9 bases from J, with 8 bases between. Germline V CDR1 and CDR2: MNHEY, SVGEGT. This CDR3 region has 12 residues. The CDR3 loop reads CASSYPGGPQHF. CDR3 sequence (DNA): TGTGCCAGCAGTTACCCGGGAGGGCCCCAGCATTTT.

This clonotype came up a few times. V usage is TRBV7-6 and J usage is TRBJ2-3; 8 positions agree with TRBD1. The CDR3 is 15 residues long. J lost 2 bases, V lost 8 bases, and 9 bases had no gene match. Germline values: CDR1 SGHVS, CDR2 FNYEAQ. The DNA for the CDR3 is TGTGCCAGCGGCGGCCGGGACAGGCTCACAGATACGCAGTATTTT. Its translation is CASGGRDRLTDTQYF.

This chain joins TRBV11-2 and TRBJ2-5; TRBD1 aligns across 10 bases. CDR1 is SGHAT and CDR2 is FQNNGV in the germline V gene. V shed 3 bases, J shed 5 bases, and the junction held 0 bases outside the gene matches. The CDR3 consists of 13 residues. The DNA for the CDR3 is TGTGCCAGCAGCTTGGGACAGGGGGAGACCCAGTACTTC. As protein: CASSLGQGETQYF. The full variable domain, rest sourced from reference TRBV11-2 and TRBJ2-5, is EAGVAQSPRYKIIEKRQSVAFWCNPISGHATLYWYQQILGQGPKLLIQFQNNGVVDDSQLPKDRFSAERLKGVDSTLKIQPAKLEDSAVYLCASSLGQGETQYFGPGTRLLVL.

The CDR3 reads CACWTGPNTEAFF. Written as DNA, the CDR3 is TGTGCCTGTTGGACAGGGCCGAACACTGAAGCTTTCTTT. The chain carries TRBV30 and TRBJ1-1, with 8 bases lining up with TRBD1. This CDR3 contains 13 residues. CDR1 GTSNPN and CDR2 SVGIG come from the germline V gene (reference sequence). J lost 1 base, V lost 6 bases, and 4 bases had no gene match.

This chain connects TRBV19 to TRBJ1-1, with D unresolved. Germline CDR1 and CDR2: LNHDA and SQIVND (reference sequence). This CDR3 has 13 amino acids. Trimming cost V 6 bases and J 0 bases, with 8 bases left between them. This CDR3 is CASRGVLNTEAFF. The CDR3 DNA reads as TGTGCCAGTAGGGGAGTATTGAACACTGAAGCTTTCTTT.

The CDR3 region has the DNA TGTGCCAGCAGTTTATCCGACCCCGGGGGGATCCGGGAGCAGTTCTTC. Protein product: CASSLSDPGGIREQFF. The chain has TRBV28 and TRBJ2-1; TRBD2 matches at 7 bases. The germline V gene has CDR1 MDHEN and CDR2 SYDVKM. With V trimmed by 1 base and J by 10 bases, 13 bases remained unmatched. The CDR3 is made up of 16 amino acids.

Ten or more counts support this clonotype. The chain recombines TRBV7-2 with TRBJ2-7; D possibly corresponds to TRBD1 (5 bases). The CDR3 has 13 amino acids. Trimming cost V 3 bases and J 4 bases, with 10 bases left between them. Per germline, CDR1 SGHTA and CDR2 FQGNSA. CDR3 nucleotides: TGTGCCAGCAGCTTCCCAGGGTGGTACGAGCAGTACTTC. Its protein product is CASSFPGWYEQYF.

This chain links TRBV12-5 with TRBJ1-5, with 7 nucleotides matching TRBD1. This CDR3 has 13 amino acids. The germline gives CDR1 LGHNT, CDR2 FRNRAP. The V gene end was trimmed by 5 bases and the J gene end by 4 bases; junction bases not matched to a gene: 2. The CDR3 spells CASGVGQNQPQHF. The CDR3 bases are TGTGCTAGTGGTGTGGGACAGAATCAGCCCCAGCATTTT.

The V gene is TRBV11-1, the J gene TRBJ2-7; D may match TRBD1 or TRBD2 (5 bases each). The CDR3 covers 16 residues. V shed 2 bases and J shed 5 bases, with 19 bases lying between them. The V gene's germline CDR1 is SGHAT and CDR2 FQDESV (reference sequence). CDR3 region: CASSLTVGRGSHEQYF. The DNA for the CDR3 is TGTGCCAGCAGCTTAACTGTGGGGCGAGGGAGTCACGAGCAGTACTTC.

The CDR3 loop is CASRGRQGNTEAFF. CDR3 in DNA: TGTGCCAGCAGAGGCCGACAGGGGAACACTGAAGCTTTCTTT. J is TRBJ1-1 and V is TRBV3-1; 7 nucleotides agree with TRBD1. The CDR3 totals 14 residues. Trimming removed 6 bases from V and 1 base from J; junction bases left unmatched: 5. Germline lookup yields CDR1 LGHDT and CDR2 YNNKEL (reference sequence).

This clonotype came up many times. CDR3 sequence (DNA): TGTGCCAGCAGTTTTGGGGGACTAGCGTCGGACTACGAGCAGTACTTC. Translated: CASSFGGLASDYEQYF. The chain is built from TRBV28 and TRBJ2-7, with 10 bases that match TRBD2. Germline V lookup: CDR1 MDHEN, CDR2 SYDVKM. This CDR3 is built from 16 residues. The ends lost 3 bases at V and 3 bases at J; junction bases unmatched: 8. Full variable domain (missing parts from reference TRBV28 and TRBJ2-7): DVKVTQSSRYLVKRTGEKVFLECVQDMDHENMFWYRQDPGLGLRLIYFSYDVKMKEKGDIPEGYSVSREKKERFSLILESASTNQTSMYLCASSFGGLASDYEQYFGPGTRLTVT.

The chain is built from TRBV12-3 or TRBV12-4 and TRBJ2-7; D is uncertain. Trimming cost V 8 bases and J 6 bases, with 17 bases left between them. The CDR3 has 13 amino acids. CDR3 sequence reads: CASSLGSGGEQYF. As DNA, the CDR3 is TGTGCCAGCTCCTTAGGGTCAGGCGGCGAGCAGTACTTC.

Many counts were recorded for this clonotype. The chain recombines TRBV27 with TRBJ2-1; D unresolved. Per the germline V gene, CDR1 is MNHEY and CDR2 is SMNVEV (reference sequence). V was trimmed by 6 bases and J by 4 bases, leaving 4 bases between them. The CDR3 contains 11 residues. The CDR3 DNA is TGTGCCAGCAGCACATACAATGAGCAGTTCTTC. Encoded protein: CASSTYNEQFF.

This clonotype came up a few times. The chain uses TRBV24-1 and TRBJ1-1; the match to TRBD1 covers 9 bases. Trimming removed 2 bases from V and 1 base from J; junction bases left unmatched: 1. The CDR3 totals 15 residues. CDR1 and CDR2 (germline): KGHDR, SFDVKD. The CDR3, as DNA: TGTGCCACCAGTGATTCGGACAGGGGGAACACTGAAGCTTTCTTT. Amino acids: CATSDSDRGNTEAFF.

The J gene is TRBJ2-3, the V gene TRBV18; a possible D gene is TRBD1 (6 bases). The germline V and J ends were trimmed by 4 bases and 2 bases, with 16 bases remaining between them. This CDR3 region has 16 residues. Per germline, CDR1 KGHSH and CDR2 LQKENI. In DNA, the CDR3 is TGTGCCAGCTCACTACAGGGTGTCCTCTTCACAGATACGCAGTATTTT. Translated, it gives CASSLQGVLFTDTQYF.

This clonotype was picked up many times. The chain employs TRBV5-6 and TRBJ1-1; the D is unclear. CDR3 length equals 14 residues. Germline-derived CDR1 and CDR2 are SGHDT and YYEEEE. Trimming pared 0 bases from V and 7 bases from J, leaving 13 bases between. The CDR3 reads CASSLVAWPDEAFF. The DNA for the CDR3 is TGTGCCAGCAGCTTGGTGGCCTGGCCGGATGAAGCTTTCTTT.

This chain links TRBV6-1 with TRBJ2-1, with TRBD2 matching 7 bases. The germline V gene has CDR1 MNHNS and CDR2 SASEGT. V trimming: 2 bases; J trimming: 1 base; junction bases outside the gene matches: 8. CDR3 length: 17 residues. The CDR3 nucleotides are TGTGCCAGCAGTGAAATCACGCGGGGGACTTCCTACAATGAGCAGTTCTTC. It encodes CASSEITRGTSYNEQFF.

This clonotype was seen many times. V usage is TRBV11-2 and J usage is TRBJ2-1; D is perhaps TRBD2 (5 bases). V was cut by 0 bases and J by 4 bases, with 10 bases left in between. From germline, CDR1 is SGHAT and CDR2 FQNNGV. This CDR3 spans 15 amino acids. The CDR3 DNA follows: TGTGCCAGCAGCTTAGATCACACGGGGTACAATGAGCAGTTCTTC. This translates into CASSLDHTGYNEQFF.

The genes are TRBV12-3 or TRBV12-4 and TRBJ2-5; 14 nucleotides line up with TRBD2. This CDR3 is 18 amino acids long. The V gene end was trimmed by 4 bases and the J gene end by 5 bases; junction bases not matched to a gene: 12. The CDR3 loop is CASSSPLEGLAGEETQYF. Here the CDR3 DNA reads TGTGCCAGCAGTTCCCCCCTGGAGGGACTAGCGGGGGAGGAGACCCAGTACTTC.